This record looks at one TCR beta chain sequence and its context. The sample belongs to a study of blood T cell repertoires in COVID-19. Study-wide context: From T cells, B-cell-depleted T cells, or PBMCs came the material, which was cDNA or gDNA.

The CDR3 loop spans 19 amino acids. Per the original data handling: Estimated nucleated cell counts came from reference gene primer amplification. Assay used: immunoSEQ multiplex PCR; TCRdb lists only in-frame clones, some missing. The V and J calls and the clone size are those of that table, but D and trimming were determined from the DNA. The repertoire holds 55,000 to 70,000 clones, less than 90% seen once, with roughly 7.7% in the top ten. The rearrangement joins TRBV21-1 to TRBJ2-3; the D call of TRBD1 is as the table states it, not checked on the DNA. TRBV21-1 corresponds to a pseudogene. Input material: peripheral blood. This clonotype was sampled from a woman in her 70s with active COVID-19. CDR3 protein: CASSKNPPGRLLRTDTQYF. As DNA, the CDR3 is TGTGCCAGCAGCAAAAACCCCCCAGGCAGGCTCCTACGCACAGATACGCAGTATTTT.